A single TCR beta chain is shown here with its context. Its antigen is not known. V gave up 5 bases and J gave up 5 bases, with 15 bases separating them. The CDR3 loop spans 15 amino acids. Germline-derived CDR1 and CDR2 are WNHNN and SYGVQD (reference sequence). TCRdb's table, derived via immunoSEQ multiplex PCR, lists solely in-frame clones and lacks some. The data show 100,000 to 150,000 clones, with about nine tenths seen just once and 1.4% to 1.5% held by the top ten. This record comes from a study of cytomegalovirus exposure and HLA in healthy donors. General study findings and limits: According to a subsequent analysis, TCR clusters identified in the first cohort showed a tendency to co-occur across the 100 to 150 validation repertoires. The investigators catalogued about 170 TCR beta chains as cytomegalovirus-associated. Specificity for CMV antigens was confirmed in vitro for three of the CMV-associated chains.

The rearrangement uses TRBV10-1 and TRBJ2-2; possible D gene TRBD1, 5 bases. Input material: PBMCs. This clonotype originated in a man younger than 45 in good health and CMV-seronegative. The CDR3 reads CASSSRTQLTGELFF. The CDR3, as DNA: TGCGCCAGCAGTTCGAGGACACAACTAACCGGGGAGCTGTTTTTT.